This entry concerns a single TCR beta chain. The entry originates in a study of blood T cell repertoires in COVID-19. Study background: Material from acute and convalescent COVID-19 was sourced from the United States, Italy and Spain. Sample material is recorded as cDNA or gDNA derived from T cells, B-cell-depleted T cells, or PBMCs.

In the original workflow: Amplification from reference gene primers served as the basis for estimated nucleated cell counts. Repertoires were generated with immunoSEQ multiplex PCR, while TCRdb's copy carries only in-frame clones and drops some. V, J and clone size derive from that table, while D and trimming were established from the DNA sequence. The sample lists around 270,000 clones, roughly 90% seen once, with around 0.8% in the top ten. The CDR3 has 15 amino acids. The germline V gene has CDR1 MNHEY and CDR2 SVGAGI. V trimming: 6 bases; J trimming: 0 bases; junction bases outside the gene matches: 2.

The specimen was peripheral blood. This sequence originates from a man aged 25 to 40 with acute or convalescent COVID-19. This chain joins TRBV6-5 and TRBJ2-6; TRBD2 matches 7 bases. CDR3: CASRGGASGANVLTF. CDR3 nucleotides: TGTGCCAGCAGGGGAGGGGCCTCTGGGGCCAACGTCCTGACTTTC.